One and the same sample provided the 25 T cell receptor beta chains below, sequenced in a study of regulatory T cells in long-lasting Graves disease. With iRepertoire HTBI primers and Arm-PCR of CDR3 regions, TCR beta libraries were built. TCRdb used MiXCR to reprocess the multiplex PCR reads, holding one entry per CDR3 protein. The sample yields some 370,000 distinct CDR3 sequences, approximately 12% seen once. Time point specified: newly diagnosed GD, antithyroid drugs for less than 3 months. Isolated PBMC RNA provided the starting material for the TCR library. These data were also filed under a second study, of T cells in Graves' hyperthyroidism and ophthalmopathy.

Sequencing used peripheral blood mononuclear cells (PBMCs), obtained at new diagnosis, from a patient treated with antithyroid drugs. These receptors were taken from a woman younger than 35 with Graves disease.

This clonotype was seen many times. CDR3 region: CSVEGWALGTEAFF. CDR3 DNA: TGCAGCGTTGAGGGGTGGGCCCTGGGAACTGAAGCTTTCTTT. The chain links TRBV29-1 to TRBJ1-1, with D unclear. Trimming stripped 3 bases from V and 5 bases from J, with 16 bases between. Germline V lookup: CDR1 SQVTM, CDR2 ANQGSEA. This CDR3 is 14 amino acids long.

This clonotype was picked up many times. J is TRBJ2-1 and V is TRBV11-2, with D perhaps TRBD2 (6 bases). With 3 bases removed from V and 4 bases from J, the gap between germline ends came to 25 bases. This CDR3 has 19 residues. Germline V gives CDR1 SGHAT, CDR2 FQNNGV. CDR3 DNA sequence: TGTGCCAGCAGCTTCCAGCTAGCGCCGAGATCGGGGTTTTACAATGAGCAGTTCTTC. It specifies CASSFQLAPRSGFYNEQFF. The full variable domain, rest sourced from reference TRBV11-2 and TRBJ2-1, is EAGVAQSPRYKIIEKRQSVAFWCNPISGHATLYWYQQILGQGPKLLIQFQNNGVVDDSQLPKDRFSAERLKGVDSTLKIQPAKLEDSAVYLCASSFQLAPRSGFYNEQFFGPGTRLTVL.

This clonotype was counted between two and nine times. The chain employs TRBV9 and TRBJ2-2, with TRBD2 matching over 7 bases. The V segment lost 2 bases and the J segment 4 bases; nucleotides outside the gene matches: 5. The CDR3 has 15 amino acids. Germline CDR1 reads SGDLS; CDR2 reads YYNGEE. CDR3 coding DNA: TGTGCCAGCAGCGTTGGAGGGAGGGCCACCGGGGAGCTGTTTTTT. This translates into CASSVGGRATGELFF.

This clonotype was counted ten times or more. The V call is TRBV2, the J call TRBJ2-7; D might be TRBD2 (5 bases). Trimming took off 7 bases at V and 4 bases at J, with 17 bases between the two ends. This CDR3 contains 14 residues. Germline assignment: CDR1 SNHLY and CDR2 FYNNEI. CDR3 sequence (DNA): TGTGCCAGCATTTATGGAGGACTTCCTTACGAGCAGTACTTC. This sequence encodes CASIYGGLPYEQYF.

This clonotype was detected a few times. The CDR3 here is CSARDLRLAGGETQYF. The CDR3 DNA reads TGCAGTGCTAGAGATCTTAGACTAGCGGGCGGAGAGACCCAGTACTTC. This chain links TRBV20-1 with TRBJ2-3; 10 bases are a match to TRBD2. The DNA end lines up better with TRBJ2-5; the J call may be wrong. Germline lookup yields CDR1 DFQATT and CDR2 SNEGSKA (reference sequence). The CDR3 covers 16 residues.

This sequence joins TRBV12-3 or TRBV12-4 and TRBJ2-3, with 7 nucleotides matching TRBD2. The length of the CDR3 is 22 residues. The V gene end was trimmed by 5 bases and the J gene end by 0 bases; junction bases not matched to a gene: 26. DNA for the CDR3: TGTGCCAGCAGTCAACCGGGCTGGGGGGGTCCGAATCTGGGCTCTAGCACAGATACGCAGTATTTT. Translating it yields CASSQPGWGGPNLGSSTDTQYF.

This clonotype was seen a handful of times. This chain connects TRBV19 to TRBJ2-1, with TRBD2 matching 7 bases. Germline values: CDR1 LNHDA, CDR2 SQIVND (reference sequence). The V gene end was trimmed by 4 bases and the J gene end by 5 bases; junction bases not matched to a gene: 5. This CDR3 has 14 residues. CDR3 bases: TGTGCCAGTAGTAGCGGGAGAGAGGACAATGAGCAGTTCTTC. Translation gives CASSSGREDNEQFF.

This clonotype was seen many times. The CDR3 nucleotides are TGCAGTGCTAGACCTCTGGGACAGGGATTGCCTGCCTACGAGCAGTACTTC. It is translated as CSARPLGQGLPAYEQYF. The chain recombines TRBV20-1 with TRBJ2-7, with 9 nucleotides matching TRBD1. Trimming cost V 2 bases and J 2 bases; bases outside gene matches: 13. This CDR3 is built from 17 residues. Germline values: CDR1 DFQATT, CDR2 SNEGSKA (reference sequence).

This clonotype turned up a few times. The chain recombines TRBV24-1 with TRBJ2-2; 11 bases are a match to TRBD2. This CDR3 comprises 16 residues. V lost 5 bases and J lost 4; bases outside the gene matches: 5. In germline, CDR1 is KGHDR, CDR2 SFDVKD. The CDR3 DNA follows: TGTGCCACCAGTGGCCCAGGGACTAGCGGCACCGGGGAGCTGTTTTTT. It encodes CATSGPGTSGTGELFF.

This clonotype was counted many times. This chain connects TRBV13 to TRBJ2-2, with 8 bases fitting TRBD1. The CDR3 consists of 16 residues. V shed 5 bases and J 0 bases; nucleotides not matched to a gene: 5. Germline V gene lookup returns CDR1 PRHDT and CDR2 FYEKMQ (reference sequence). The CDR3 loop is CASSPGQGPNTGELFF. As DNA, the CDR3 is TGTGCCAGCAGCCCAGGACAGGGACCGAACACCGGGGAGCTGTTTTTT.

This clonotype was seen at least ten times. The J gene is TRBJ2-1, the V gene TRBV11-1; possible D gene TRBD2, 6 bases. This CDR3 contains 16 residues. Germline V gene lookup returns CDR1 SGHAT and CDR2 FQDESV (reference sequence). V gave up 0 bases and J gave up 6 bases, with 15 bases separating them. CDR3 residues: CASSLAPSGLANEQFF. In DNA form, the CDR3 reads TGTGCCAGCAGCTTAGCGCCATCGGGACTTGCCAATGAGCAGTTCTTC.

The chain has TRBV24-1 and TRBJ2-7, with unresolved D. The germline V gene encodes CDR1 KGHDR and CDR2 SFDVKD. This CDR3 is built from 17 residues. The V end was cut by 0 bases, the J end by 3 bases, with 17 bases between. CDR3 coding DNA: TGTGCCACCAGTGATTTGTTGGGGTCAGGAATCCTCTACGAGCAGTACGTC. This sequence encodes CATSDLLGSGILYEQYV.

This clonotype was found many times. The J gene is TRBJ1-5, the V gene TRBV20-1; 7 bases match TRBD1. Germline trimming cut 6 bases from V and 4 bases from J; bases unmatched to any gene: 6. This CDR3 has 13 residues. Germline loops: CDR1 DFQATT, CDR2 SNEGSKA (reference sequence). The CDR3 loop reads CSARAGGNQPQHF. The CDR3 DNA follows: TGCAGTGCCCGGGCAGGGGGTAATCAGCCCCAGCATTTT.

This clonotype showed up many times. This chain joins TRBV4-1 and TRBJ2-7; D call uncertain. This CDR3 spans 15 amino acids. Germline CDR1 MGHRA, CDR2 YSYEKL. V lost 1 base and J 3 bases, leaving 13 bases between the germline ends. CDR3 nucleotides: TGCGCCAGCAGCCAAGGGGCGCATGTCGTCTACGAGCAGTACTTC. Translating it yields CASSQGAHVVYEQYF.

This clonotype was found many times. This rearrangement joins TRBV2 to TRBJ1-5; D call uncertain. V shed 5 bases and J shed 4 bases, with 15 bases lying between them. Germline CDR1 is SNHLY and CDR2 is FYNNEI. The CDR3 runs to 15 residues. The CDR3 loop reads CASSLDQQGNQPQHF. The CDR3 nucleotides read TGTGCCAGCAGTTTGGACCAACAAGGGAATCAGCCCCAGCATTTT.

This clonotype was recorded many times. The chain links TRBV11-2 to TRBJ1-6; D might be TRBD1 (5 bases). Germline V gene lookup returns CDR1 SGHAT and CDR2 FQNNGV. V lost 8 bases to trimming and J lost 16 bases, with 15 bases between them. CDR3 length: 11 residues. The CDR3 nucleotides are TGTGCCAGCCAGTACTCCAGGGAACTCCACTTT. This gives the protein CASQYSRELHF.

This clonotype was counted at least ten times. The V call is TRBV27, the J call TRBJ2-1; 16 bases align to TRBD2. The junction had 4 bases not matched to a gene; V was cut back by 2 bases and J by 9 bases. Germline V gives CDR1 MNHEY, CDR2 SMNVEV (reference sequence). The CDR3 has 16 amino acids. CDR3 region: CASSLGTSGRAGEQFF. The CDR3 DNA reads as TGTGCCAGCAGTTTAGGGACTAGCGGGAGGGCGGGTGAGCAGTTCTTC.

As regards this clonotype: A far larger clone is just one base off, so this is likely a read error. The chain uses TRBV5-1 and TRBJ1-1; D not resolved. The CDR3 runs to 14 residues. CDR1 and CDR2 from the germline V gene are SGHRS and YFSETQ. CDR3 DNA sequence: TGTGCCAGCAGCTTAGAGGGCAGGAACACTGCAGCTTTCTTT. Translated, it gives CASSLEGRNTAAFF.

A few counts support this clonotype. The chain has TRBV30 and TRBJ1-4; D not resolved. The V gene lost 1 base and the J gene lost 6 bases, with 15 bases spanning the gap. The CDR3 loop spans 15 amino acids. Germline CDR1 GTSNPN, CDR2 SVGIG (reference sequence). CDR3 amino acids: CAWSGVGLNYEKLFF. In DNA form, the CDR3 reads TGTGCCTGGAGTGGGGTAGGGCTTAATTATGAAAAACTGTTTTTT.

As to this clonotype: Since a much larger clone is just one base distant, this may be a read error. The V call is TRBV18, the J call TRBJ2-3; 7 nucleotides agree with TRBD1. The J call is uncertain, as TRBJ2-7 better fits the DNA end. CDR3 length equals 14 residues. Germline assignment: CDR1 KGHSH and CDR2 LQKENI. The CDR3 here is CSSSLDRASYEQYF. CDR3 sequence (DNA): TGTTCCAGCTCACTCGACAGGGCTTCCTACGAGCAGTACTTC.

This clonotype was picked up many times. J is TRBJ1-3 and V is TRBV11-2; D call uncertain. Germline CDR1 reads SGHAT; CDR2 reads FQNNGV. V was shortened by 1 base and J by 8 bases, with 12 bases between the two germline ends. The CDR3 runs 14 residues. The CDR3 region has the DNA TGTGCCAGCAGCTTAGTCGGCCCTGGGCACACCATATATTTT. It codes for CASSLVGPGHTIYF.

This clonotype was found many times. V and J are TRBV20-1 and TRBJ1-1; TRBD1 aligns across 9 bases. This CDR3 is built from 13 residues. The J segment lost 9 bases and the V segment lost 5 bases, leaving 10 bases of the junction unmatched. Germline V gene lookup returns CDR1 DFQATT and CDR2 SNEGSKA (reference sequence). In nucleotides, the CDR3 is TGCAGTGCTCCCCGGGACAGGGTTACACAAGCTTTCTTT. Translation: CSAPRDRVTQAFF.

This sequence joins TRBV12-3 or TRBV12-4 and TRBJ2-1; D is ambiguous. CDR3 length equals 10 residues. V was shortened by 1 base and J by 15 bases, with 7 bases between the two germline ends. CDR3 region: CASSLGLLFF. The CDR3 region has the DNA TGTGCCAGCAGTTTAGGGTTACTGTTCTTC.

This clonotype appeared many times. The chain employs TRBV9 and TRBJ1-1; weak D call: TRBD1 (5 bases). Per germline, CDR1 SGDLS and CDR2 YYNGEE. V dropped 4 bases and J dropped 1 base, with 14 bases sitting between them. The CDR3 length is 15 residues. The CDR3 here is CASSHGTMRNTEAFF. CDR3 in DNA: TGTGCCAGCAGCCACGGGACCATGCGGAACACTGAAGCTTTCTTT.

This clonotype was counted many times. The rearrangement joins TRBV20-1 to TRBJ2-1; D not resolved. CDR1 and CDR2 from the germline V gene are DFQATT and SNEGSKA (reference sequence). The CDR3 spans 16 residues. The V end lost 4 bases, the J end lost 5 bases, and 21 bases lay between the germline ends. CDR3 protein: CSAIWPRRSAHNEQFF. The CDR3 DNA sequence: TGCAGTGCTATTTGGCCCCGTAGGAGCGCGCACAATGAGCAGTTCTTC.